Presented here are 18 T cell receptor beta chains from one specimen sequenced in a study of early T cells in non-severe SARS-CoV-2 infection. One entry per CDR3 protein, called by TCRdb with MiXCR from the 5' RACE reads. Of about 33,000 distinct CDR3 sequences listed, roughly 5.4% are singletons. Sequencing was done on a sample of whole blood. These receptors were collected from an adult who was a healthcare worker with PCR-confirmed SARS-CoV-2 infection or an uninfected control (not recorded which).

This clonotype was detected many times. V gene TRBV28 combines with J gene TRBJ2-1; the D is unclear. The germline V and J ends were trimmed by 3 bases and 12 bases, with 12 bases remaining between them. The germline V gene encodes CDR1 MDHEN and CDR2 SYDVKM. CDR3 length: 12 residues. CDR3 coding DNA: TGTGCCAGCAGTTTGGCTTCCCCCCCGCAGTTCTTC. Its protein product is CASSLASPPQFF.

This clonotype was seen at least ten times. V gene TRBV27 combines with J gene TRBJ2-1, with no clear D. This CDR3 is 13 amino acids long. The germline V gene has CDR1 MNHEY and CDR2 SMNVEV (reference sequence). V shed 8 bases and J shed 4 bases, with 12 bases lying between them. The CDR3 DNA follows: TGTGCCAGCGCTGTGATCTGGTACAATGAGCAGTTCTTC. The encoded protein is CASAVIWYNEQFF.

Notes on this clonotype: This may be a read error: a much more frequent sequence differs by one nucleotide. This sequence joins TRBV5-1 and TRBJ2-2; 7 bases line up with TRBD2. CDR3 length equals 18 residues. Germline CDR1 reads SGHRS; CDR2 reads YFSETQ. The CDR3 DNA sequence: TGCGTCAGCAGCTTGCTCACGGCTCAGCGGGCCTCAACGGGAGGGCTGTTTTTT. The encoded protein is CVSSLLTAQRASTGGLFF.

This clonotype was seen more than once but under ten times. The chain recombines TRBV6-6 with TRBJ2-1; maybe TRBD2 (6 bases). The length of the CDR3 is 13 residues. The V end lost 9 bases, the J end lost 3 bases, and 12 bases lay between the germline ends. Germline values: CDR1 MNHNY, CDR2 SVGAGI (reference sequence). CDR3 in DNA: TGTGCCAGTGTTAGCGGCAGCTACAATGAGCAGTTCTTC. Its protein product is CASVSGSYNEQFF.

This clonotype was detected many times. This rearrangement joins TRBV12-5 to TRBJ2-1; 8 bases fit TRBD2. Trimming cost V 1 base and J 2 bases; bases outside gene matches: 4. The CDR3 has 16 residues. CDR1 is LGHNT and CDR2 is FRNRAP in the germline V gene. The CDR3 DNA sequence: TGTGCTAGTGGTTTGGATACTAGCGGCCCCTACAATGAGCAGTTCTTC. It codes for CASGLDTSGPYNEQFF.

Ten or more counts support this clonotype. CDR3 in DNA: TGTGCCAGCAGCCCCGGGGGTTATAGCACAGATACGCAGTATTTT. It specifies CASSPGGYSTDTQYF. This chain links TRBV14 with TRBJ2-3; TRBD2 might be the D (6 bases). Germline V gene lookup returns CDR1 SGHDN and CDR2 FVKESK. Trimming took 4 bases from V and 0 from J, leaving 11 bases between them. This CDR3 has 15 residues.

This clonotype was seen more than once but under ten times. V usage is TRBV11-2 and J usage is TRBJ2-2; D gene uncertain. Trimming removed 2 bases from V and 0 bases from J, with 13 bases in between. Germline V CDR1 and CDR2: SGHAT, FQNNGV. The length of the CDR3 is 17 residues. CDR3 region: CASSLIRPLANTGELFF. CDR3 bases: TGTGCCAGCAGCTTAATAAGGCCGCTGGCGAACACCGGGGAGCTGTTTTTT.

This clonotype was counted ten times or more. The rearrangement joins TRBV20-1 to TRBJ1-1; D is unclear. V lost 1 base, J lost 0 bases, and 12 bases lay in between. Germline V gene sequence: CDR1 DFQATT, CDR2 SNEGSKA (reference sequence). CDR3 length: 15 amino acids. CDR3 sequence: CSARAPTALNTEAFF. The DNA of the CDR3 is TGCAGTGCTAGAGCCCCTACAGCGTTGAACACTGAAGCTTTCTTT.

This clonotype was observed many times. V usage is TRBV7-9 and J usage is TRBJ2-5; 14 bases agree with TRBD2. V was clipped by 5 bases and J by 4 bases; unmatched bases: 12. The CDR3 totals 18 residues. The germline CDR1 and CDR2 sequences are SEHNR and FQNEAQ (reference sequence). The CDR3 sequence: CASSQRLAGGPERETQYF. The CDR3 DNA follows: TGTGCCAGCAGCCAGAGACTAGCGGGGGGGCCGGAACGAGAGACCCAGTACTTC.

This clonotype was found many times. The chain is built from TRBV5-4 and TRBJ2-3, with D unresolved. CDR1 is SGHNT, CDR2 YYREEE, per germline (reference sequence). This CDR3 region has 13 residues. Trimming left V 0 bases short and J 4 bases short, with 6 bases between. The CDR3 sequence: CASSLASSDTQYF. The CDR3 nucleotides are TGTGCCAGCAGCTTGGCTAGTTCAGATACGCAGTATTTT.

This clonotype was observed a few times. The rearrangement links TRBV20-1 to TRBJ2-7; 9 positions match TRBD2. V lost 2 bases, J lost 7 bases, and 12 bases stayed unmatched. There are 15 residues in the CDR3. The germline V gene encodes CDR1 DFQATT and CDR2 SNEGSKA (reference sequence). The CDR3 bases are TGCAGTGCTAGACCAAGGACTAGCGTTTTACGGGAGCAGTACTTC. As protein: CSARPRTSVLREQYF.

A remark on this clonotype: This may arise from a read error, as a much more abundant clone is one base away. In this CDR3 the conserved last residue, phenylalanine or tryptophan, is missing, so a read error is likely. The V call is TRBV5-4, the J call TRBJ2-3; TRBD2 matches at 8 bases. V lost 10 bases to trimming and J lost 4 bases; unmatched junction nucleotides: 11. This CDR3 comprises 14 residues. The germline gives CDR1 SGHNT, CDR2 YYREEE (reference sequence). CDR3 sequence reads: CASMAGGLPDTQYL. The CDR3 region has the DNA TGTGCCTCGATGGCGGGGGGCCTCCCAGATACGCAGTATTTA.

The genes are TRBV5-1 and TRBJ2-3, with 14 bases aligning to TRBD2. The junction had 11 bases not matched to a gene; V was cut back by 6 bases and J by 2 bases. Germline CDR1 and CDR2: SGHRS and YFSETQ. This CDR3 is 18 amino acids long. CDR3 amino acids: CASMGLAGEGGVTDTQYF. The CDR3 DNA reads TGCGCCAGCATGGGACTAGCGGGGGAAGGAGGGGTCACAGATACGCAGTATTTT.

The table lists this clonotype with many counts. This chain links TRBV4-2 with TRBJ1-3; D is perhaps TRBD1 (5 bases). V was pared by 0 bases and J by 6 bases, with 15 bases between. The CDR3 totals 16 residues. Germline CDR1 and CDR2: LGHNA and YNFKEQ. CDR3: CASSQDRRTTTNTIYF. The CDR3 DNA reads TGTGCCAGCAGCCAAGATAGGAGGACAACAACAAACACCATATATTTT.

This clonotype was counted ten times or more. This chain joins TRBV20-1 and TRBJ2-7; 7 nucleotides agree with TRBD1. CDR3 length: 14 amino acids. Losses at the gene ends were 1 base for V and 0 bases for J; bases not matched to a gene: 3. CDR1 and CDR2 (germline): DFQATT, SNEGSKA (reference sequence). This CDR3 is CSARVAGGSYEQYF. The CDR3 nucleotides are TGCAGTGCTAGAGTGGCAGGGGGCTCCTACGAGCAGTACTTC.

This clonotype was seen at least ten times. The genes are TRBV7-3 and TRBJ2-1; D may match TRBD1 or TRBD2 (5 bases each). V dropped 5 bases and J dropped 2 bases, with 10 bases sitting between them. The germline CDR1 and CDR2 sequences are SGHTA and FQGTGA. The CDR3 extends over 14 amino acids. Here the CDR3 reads CASSRGPPYNEQFF. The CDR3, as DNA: TGTGCCAGCAGCCGGGGCCCTCCCTACAATGAGCAGTTCTTC.

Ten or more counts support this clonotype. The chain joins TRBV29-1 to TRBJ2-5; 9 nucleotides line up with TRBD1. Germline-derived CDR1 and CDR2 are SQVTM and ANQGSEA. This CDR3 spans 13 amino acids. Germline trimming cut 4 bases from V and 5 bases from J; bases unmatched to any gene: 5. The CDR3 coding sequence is TGCAGCGTTGTTCGGACAGGGGTCGAGACCCAGTACTTC. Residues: CSVVRTGVETQYF.

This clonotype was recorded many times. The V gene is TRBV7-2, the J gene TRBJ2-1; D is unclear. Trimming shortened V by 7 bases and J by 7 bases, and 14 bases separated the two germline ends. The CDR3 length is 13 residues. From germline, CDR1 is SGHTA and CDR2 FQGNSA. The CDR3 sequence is CASKTLVGNEQFF. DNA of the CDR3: TGTGCCAGCAAAACACTCGTGGGGAATGAGCAGTTCTTC.